The subject of this entry is one TCR beta chain. Its antigen is undetermined. CD4+ cells yielded CD45RA+ naive and CD45RA-negative memory subsets. The CDR3 totals 13 residues. Germline V CDR1 and CDR2: SGHRS, YFSETQ. V was clipped by 4 bases and J by 4 bases, with 10 bases between them. This table comes from immunoSEQ multiplex PCR, and its TCRdb copy is limited to in-frame clones, with some not included. The data show under 2.5 million clones, around 93% seen once. This sample is drawn from a study of shared clonotypes between healthy human individuals. Study conclusions and caveats: Tissues were not sampled, only blood, and their repertoires likely differ.

The clonotype was recovered from a young man in good health. Some clones in this sample may be carry-over from other donors' samples. Material for sequencing was naive CD4+ T cells from PBMCs. As to subset: CD45RA+ positively selected. This chain joins TRBV5-1 and TRBJ2-3; D is uncertain. The CDR3 spells CASSPMQSDTQYF. The CDR3 nucleotides read TGCGCCAGCAGCCCGATGCAGTCAGATACGCAGTATTTT.